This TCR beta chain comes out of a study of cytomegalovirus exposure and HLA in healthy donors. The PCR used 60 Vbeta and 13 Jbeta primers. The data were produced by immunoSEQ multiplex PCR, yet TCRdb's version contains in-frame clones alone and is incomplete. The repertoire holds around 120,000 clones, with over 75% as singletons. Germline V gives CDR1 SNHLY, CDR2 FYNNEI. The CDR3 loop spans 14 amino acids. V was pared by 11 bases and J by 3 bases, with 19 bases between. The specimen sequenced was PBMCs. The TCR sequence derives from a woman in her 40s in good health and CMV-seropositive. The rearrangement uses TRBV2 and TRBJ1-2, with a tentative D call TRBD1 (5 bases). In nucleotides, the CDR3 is TGTGCCGGCCGGAGGCGGGGGTACGACTATGGCTACACCTTC. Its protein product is CAGRRRGYDYGYTF. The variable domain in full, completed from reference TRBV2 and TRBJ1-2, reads EPEVTQTPSHQVTQMGQEVILRCVPISNHLYFYWYRQILGQKVEFLVSFYNNEISEKSEIFDDQFSVERPDGSNFTLKIRSTKLEDSAMYFCAGRRRGYDYGYTFGSGTRLTVV.